The 26 T cell receptor beta chains below come from one sample, sequenced in a study of cytomegalovirus exposure and HLA in healthy donors. Both 60 Vbeta primers and 13 Jbeta primers went into the PCR. Profiling relied on immunoSEQ multiplex PCR, and the TCRdb table lists in-frame clones only, not all of them. This table has around 67,000 clones, roughly nine tenths appearing once. The sequenced sample consisted of PBMCs. These receptors all stem from a woman in her twenties or thirties in good health and CMV-seropositive.

This chain links TRBV5-4 with TRBJ2-1; TRBD1 matches at 10 bases. With 6 bases clipped from V and 8 bases from J, the junction kept 8 bases outside the gene matches. CDR1 and CDR2 (germline): SGHNT, YYREEE (reference sequence). This CDR3 spans 14 amino acids. DNA of the CDR3: TGTGCCAGCATCCGGGACAGGGGCTCGCATGAGCAGTTCTTC. Translation: CASIRDRGSHEQFF.

The chain recombines TRBV6-1 with TRBJ1-5, with 8 bases identical to TRBD1. This CDR3 has 18 residues. Germline V CDR1 and CDR2: MNHNS, SASEGT. Trimming cost V 3 bases and J 1 base; bases outside gene matches: 11. The CDR3 nucleotides are TGTGCCAGCAGTGATGTCAGGGGGCCGGTCGGGAGCAATCAGCCCCAGCATTTT. It is translated as CASSDVRGPVGSNQPQHF.

The chain couples TRBV5-6 to TRBJ2-7; D gene uncertain. Trimming shortened V by 4 bases and J by 4 bases, and 6 bases separated the two germline ends. The CDR3 runs to 11 residues. The germline V gene has CDR1 SGHDT and CDR2 YYEEEE. The CDR3 bases are TGTGCCAGCAGCCGAGAGTACGAGCAGTACTTC. This sequence encodes CASSREYEQYF.

The V call is TRBV7-3, the J call TRBJ2-7, with 8 bases identical to TRBD2. V gave up 5 bases and J gave up 1 base; unmatched junction bases: 4. The CDR3 length is 14 residues. Germline assignment: CDR1 SGHTA and CDR2 FQGTGA. The CDR3 spells CASSPPGGSYEQYF. CDR3 sequence (DNA): TGTGCCAGCAGCCCGCCGGGGGGGTCCTACGAGCAGTACTTC.

The chain has TRBV6-1 and TRBJ2-7; tentatively, D is TRBD2 (5 bases). V lost 0 bases, J lost 7 bases, and 22 bases lay in between. CDR3 length equals 17 residues. In germline, CDR1 is MNHNS, CDR2 SASEGT. CDR3: CASSEAIRDYSLGEQYF. The CDR3 DNA follows: TGTGCCAGCAGTGAAGCGATTCGAGACTACAGTTTGGGAGAGCAGTACTTC.

J is TRBJ1-5 and V is TRBV6-6; D remains ambiguous. This CDR3 has 14 residues. V gave up 0 bases and J gave up 5 bases, with 8 bases separating them. Germline CDR1 MNHNY, CDR2 SVGAGI (reference sequence). CDR3 in amino acids: CASSYSGDDQPQHF. DNA for the CDR3: TGTGCCAGCAGTTACTCCGGGGATGATCAGCCCCAGCATTTT.

The chain recombines TRBV27 with TRBJ1-5; D possibly corresponds to TRBD1 (5 bases). Trimming took 6 bases from V and 7 from J, leaving 13 bases between them. Germline V lookup: CDR1 MNHEY, CDR2 SMNVEV (reference sequence). The length of the CDR3 is 13 residues. This CDR3 is CASRGQVGQPQHF. The CDR3, as DNA: TGTGCCAGCAGGGGGCAGGTTGGGCAGCCCCAGCATTTT.

The gene calls are TRBV28 and TRBJ2-7, with a weak D call TRBD2 (6 bases). The germline CDR1 and CDR2 sequences are MDHEN and SYDVKM. Trimming removed 3 bases from V and 3 bases from J, with 12 bases in between. This CDR3 comprises 14 residues. CDR3 DNA sequence: TGTGCCAGCAGTTTGATGGGAGGAGACTACGAGCAGTACTTC. Amino acids: CASSLMGGDYEQYF.

The rearrangement links TRBV30 to TRBJ2-2; 8 positions agree with TRBD2. J gave up 4 bases and V 1 base, and 14 bases lay outside the gene matches. CDR3 size: 18 residues. In germline, CDR1 is GTSNPN, CDR2 SVGIG (reference sequence). CDR3 in DNA: TGTGCCTGGAGTGGCCGGGTTAGCGGGACCGGAGTCACCGGGGAGCTGTTTTTT. Translated: CAWSGRVSGTGVTGELFF.

The rearrangement uses TRBV6-1 and TRBJ1-1, with D perhaps matching TRBD1 (5 bases). The CDR3 has 14 residues. CDR1 and CDR2 from the germline V gene are MNHNS and SASEGT. V shed 6 bases and J shed 3 bases, with 14 bases lying between them. CDR3 sequence (DNA): TGTGCCAGCAGGGGGGGAGGTAAGCACACTGAAGCTTTCTTT. This sequence encodes CASRGGGKHTEAFF.

The chain couples TRBV29-1 to TRBJ2-1; 8 bases align to TRBD2. This CDR3 has 15 residues. Germline CDR1 is SQVTM and CDR2 is ANQGSEA. V gave up 4 bases and J gave up 7 bases; unmatched junction bases: 12. In DNA, the CDR3 is TGCAGCGTTGGGCCGGGGGGGTCTAGCGTTAATGAGCAGTTCTTC. Translating gives CSVGPGGSSVNEQFF.

V usage is TRBV5-6 and J usage is TRBJ2-5, with D possibly matching TRBD2 (5 bases). With 2 bases removed from V and 2 bases from J, the gap between germline ends came to 13 bases. Germline V gives CDR1 SGHDT, CDR2 YYEEEE. The CDR3 is 15 amino acids. CDR3 DNA sequence: TGTGCCAGCAGCTTCCGTTATCCGGGGCAAGAGACCCAGTACTTC. This translates into CASSFRYPGQETQYF.

The chain links TRBV7-6 to TRBJ2-7; TRBD1 matches 8 bases. Germline V gene sequence: CDR1 SGHVS, CDR2 FNYEAQ. This CDR3 is 16 amino acids long. The V segment lost 2 bases and the J segment 4 bases; nucleotides outside the gene matches: 10. DNA for the CDR3: TGTGCCAGCAGCTTACCCGGCCCAGGGGGCAGGTACGAGCAGTACTTC. Translating gives CASSLPGPGGRYEQYF.

This clone came up once. The chain uses TRBV18 and TRBJ1-5; no clear D gene. Trimming removed 5 bases at V and 3 bases at J, with 5 bases between. CDR3 size: 12 residues. Germline CDR1 is KGHSH and CDR2 is LQKENI. CDR3 in amino acids: CASSELNQPQHF. The CDR3 DNA sequence: TGTGCCAGCTCAGAGCTCAATCAGCCCCAGCATTTT.

The chain carries TRBV7-9 and TRBJ2-1, with D tentatively TRBD2 (6 bases). CDR3 length: 16 residues. V was cut by 4 bases and J by 8 bases, with 21 bases left in between. Germline V gene lookup returns CDR1 SEHNR and CDR2 FQNEAQ (reference sequence). Here the CDR3 DNA reads TGTGCCAGCAGCTCCGGGGGAATAGGACTAACCCATGAGCAGTTCTTC. Its protein is CASSSGGIGLTHEQFF.

The chain recombines TRBV30 with TRBJ1-3, with 7 nucleotides matching TRBD1. The V segment lost 0 bases and the J segment 5 bases; nucleotides outside the gene matches: 1. There are 13 residues in the CDR3. The germline V gene has CDR1 GTSNPN and CDR2 SVGIG (reference sequence). The CDR3 protein is CAWSVGQRNTIYF. CDR3 coding DNA: TGTGCCTGGAGTGTGGGACAGCGAAACACCATATATTTT.

V usage is TRBV5-4 and J usage is TRBJ2-3, with TRBD2 matching over 9 bases. Germline lookup yields CDR1 SGHNT and CDR2 YYREEE (reference sequence). This CDR3 is 14 amino acids long. Trimming took 3 bases from V and 6 from J; bases not matched to a gene: 5. CDR3 residues: CASSSAGGTDTQYF. The CDR3, as DNA: TGTGCCAGCAGCTCAGCGGGAGGAACGGATACGCAGTATTTT.

V is TRBV19 and J is TRBJ2-5; 10 nucleotides agree with TRBD1. The CDR3 spans 14 residues. V lost 6 bases to trimming and J lost 5 bases; unmatched junction nucleotides: 6. From germline, CDR1 is LNHDA and CDR2 SQIVND (reference sequence). The DNA of the CDR3 is TGTGCCAGTAGCCTGACAGGGGGCGAGGAGACCCAGTACTTC. This encodes CASSLTGGEETQYF. Combining the CDR3 with reference TRBV19 and TRBJ2-5 gives the whole variable domain DGGITQSPKYLFRKEGQNVTLSCEQNLNHDAMYWYRQDPGQGLRLIYYSQIVNDFQKGDIAEGYSVSREKKESFPLTVTSAQKNPTAFYLCASSLTGGEETQYFGPGTRLLVL.

The J gene is TRBJ1-2, the V gene TRBV7-9, with TRBD1 identical over 9 bases. Germline CDR1 reads SEHNR; CDR2 reads FQNEAQ (reference sequence). The CDR3 totals 15 residues. With 5 bases clipped from V and 2 bases from J, the junction kept 6 bases outside the gene matches. CDR3 sequence reads: CASSRNDRGNYGYTF. The CDR3 DNA sequence: TGTGCCAGCAGCCGGAATGACAGGGGGAACTATGGCTACACCTTC.

The rearrangement links TRBV18 to TRBJ1-4; 7 positions match TRBD1. CDR3 length equals 13 residues. In germline, CDR1 is KGHSH, CDR2 LQKENI. Trimming took 4 bases from V and 8 from J; bases not matched to a gene: 4. The chain's CDR3 is CASSRGQDEKLFF. In nucleotides, the CDR3 is TGTGCCAGCTCACGCGGACAGGACGAAAAACTGTTTTTT.

This chain connects TRBV7-9 to TRBJ2-1, with 12 bases matching TRBD2. The CDR3 loop spans 18 amino acids. The germline gives CDR1 SEHNR, CDR2 FQNEAQ (reference sequence). V lost 6 bases to trimming and J lost 5 bases; unmatched junction nucleotides: 14. Here the CDR3 DNA reads TGTGCCAGCAGTTCCGGGACAGCTGGACTAGCGGGACACAATGAGCAGTTCTTC. Protein product: CASSSGTAGLAGHNEQFF.

This rearrangement joins TRBV5-5 to TRBJ2-7; maybe TRBD2 (5 bases). The CDR3 runs to 15 residues. Germline V CDR1 and CDR2: SGHKS, YYEKEE (reference sequence). The V end lost 0 bases, the J end lost 0 bases, and 10 bases lay between the germline ends. In DNA, the CDR3 is TGTGCCAGCAGCTTGGTCGGGATTAGCTCCTACGAGCAGTACTTC. This encodes CASSLVGISSYEQYF.

V is TRBV7-9 and J is TRBJ2-1, with 14 positions matching TRBD2. The length of the CDR3 is 17 residues. The junction had 10 bases not matched to a gene; V was cut back by 0 bases and J by 12 bases. Germline loops: CDR1 SEHNR, CDR2 FQNEAQ (reference sequence). The CDR3 DNA reads TGTGCCAGCAGCTTAGCGCCGACTAGCGGGAGGGGGGGTCCGCAGTTCTTC. This sequence encodes CASSLAPTSGRGGPQFF.

The chain employs TRBV9 and TRBJ1-3; the match to TRBD1 covers 7 bases. CDR3 length: 16 residues. V shed 0 bases, J shed 0 bases, and the junction held 3 bases outside the gene matches. The V gene's germline CDR1 is SGDLS and CDR2 YYNGEE. The CDR3 is CASSVAPGGSGNTIYF. The CDR3 DNA sequence: TGTGCCAGCAGCGTAGCCCCAGGGGGCTCTGGAAACACCATATATTTT. The variable domain in full, with the rest retrieved from reference TRBV9 and TRBJ1-3, is DSGVTQTPKHLITATGQRVTLRCSPRSGDLSVYWYQQSLDQGLQFLIQYYNGEERAKGNILERFSAQQFPDLHSELNLSSLELGDSALYFCASSVAPGGSGNTIYFGEGSWLTVV.

This clone was counted a single time. The V gene is TRBV27, the J gene TRBJ2-7, with a tentative D call TRBD1 (5 bases). This CDR3 contains 15 residues. Between the trimmed V and J ends, which lost 5 bases and 6 bases, there was a span of 20 bases. Germline V gene sequence: CDR1 MNHEY, CDR2 SMNVEV (reference sequence). The CDR3: CASSGTGVGLSEQYF. The CDR3 region has the DNA TGTGCCAGCAGTGGTACAGGAGTAGGGCTCAGCGAGCAGTACTTC.

CDR3 sequence (DNA): TGCGCCAGCAGCTTGTCTTTTAGGGAGACAGGGGAATGGCGGGATCTCTACAATGAGCAGTTCTTC. Protein product: CASSLSFRETGEWRDLYNEQFF. The chain joins TRBV5-1 to TRBJ2-1; TRBD1 matches 8 bases. CDR3 length equals 22 residues. V shed 1 base and J 3 bases; nucleotides not matched to a gene: 24. Germline CDR1 SGHRS, CDR2 YFSETQ.